This T cell receptor beta chain was identified in a study of T-cell memory formation after mild COVID-19. Background on the study: Largely, TCR clusters stayed within a single donor.

After 5'RACE with constant-segment primers, TCR alpha and TCR beta cDNA libraries carrying sample barcodes and UMIs were obtained. TCRdb ran MiXCR on the 5' RACE reads and lists one entry per CDR3 protein. This sample has around 250,000 distinct CDR3 sequences; 9.4% occur once, and the top ten carry roughly a fifth. About this clonotype: As yet, its antigen is unknown.

Losses at the gene ends were 8 bases for V and 1 base for J; bases not matched to a gene: 6. Per germline, CDR1 MNHEY and CDR2 SVGAGI. This CDR3 has 14 residues. Study outcomes and limitations: Contracting CD8+ clones were enriched in EMRA, CD4+ mainly in CM and EM.

This clonotype was obtained from a man younger than 30 who had mild COVID-19 (a few samples of this study predate the infection). Cell type and time point are not known. The sequenced sample was PBMCs or a T cell subset sorted from them (not recorded which). This chain uses TRBV6-5 with TRBJ2-7; 9 positions match TRBD1. CDR3 protein: CASARDRASYEQYF. The CDR3 nucleotides read TGTGCCAGCGCCCGGGACAGGGCGTCCTACGAGCAGTACTTC.